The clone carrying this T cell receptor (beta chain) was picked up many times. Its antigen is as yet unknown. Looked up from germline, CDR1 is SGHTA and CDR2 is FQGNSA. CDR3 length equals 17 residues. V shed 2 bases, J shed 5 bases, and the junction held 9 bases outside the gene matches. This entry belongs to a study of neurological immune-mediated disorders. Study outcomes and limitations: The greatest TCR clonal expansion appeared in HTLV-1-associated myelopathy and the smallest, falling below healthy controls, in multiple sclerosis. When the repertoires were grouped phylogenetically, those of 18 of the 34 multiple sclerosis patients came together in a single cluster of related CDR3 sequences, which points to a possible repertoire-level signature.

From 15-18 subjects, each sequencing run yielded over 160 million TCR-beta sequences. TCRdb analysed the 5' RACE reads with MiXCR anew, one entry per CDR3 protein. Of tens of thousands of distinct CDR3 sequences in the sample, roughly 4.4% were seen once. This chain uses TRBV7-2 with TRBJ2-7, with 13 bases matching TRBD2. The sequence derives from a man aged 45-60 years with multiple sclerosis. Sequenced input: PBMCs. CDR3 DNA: TGTGCCAGCAGCTTACGGACTAGCGGGAGTACCGGCCACGAGCAGTACTTC. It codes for CASSLRTSGSTGHEQYF.